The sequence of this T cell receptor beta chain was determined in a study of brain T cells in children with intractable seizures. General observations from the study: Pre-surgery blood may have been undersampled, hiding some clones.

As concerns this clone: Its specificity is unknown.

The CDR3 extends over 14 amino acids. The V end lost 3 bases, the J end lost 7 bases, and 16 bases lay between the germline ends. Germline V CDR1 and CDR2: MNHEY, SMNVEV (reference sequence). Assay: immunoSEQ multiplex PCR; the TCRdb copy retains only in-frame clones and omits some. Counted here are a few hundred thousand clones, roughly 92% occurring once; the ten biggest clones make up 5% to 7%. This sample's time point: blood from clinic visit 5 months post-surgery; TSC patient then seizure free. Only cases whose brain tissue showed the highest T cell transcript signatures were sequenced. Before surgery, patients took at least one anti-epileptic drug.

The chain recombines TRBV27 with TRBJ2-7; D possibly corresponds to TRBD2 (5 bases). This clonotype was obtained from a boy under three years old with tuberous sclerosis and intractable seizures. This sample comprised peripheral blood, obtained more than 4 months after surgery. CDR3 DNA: TGTGCCAGCAGTTTCGCAATAAATTCGGGGGAGCAGTACTTC. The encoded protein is CASSFAINSGEQYF.